The 19 T cell receptor beta chains below were found in one sample sequenced in a study of OX40 agonist ivuxolimab in advanced cancers. TCRdb's copy holds only in-frame clones and misses some; the assay was immunoSEQ multiplex PCR. The table includes roughly 76,000 clones, 90% to 95% detected once. The sequences come from CD4+ or CD8+ T cells sorted from blood, collected in a trial of the OX40 agonist ivuxolimab. These receptors were collected from an adult with an advanced solid tumor such as melanoma, head and neck, liver or kidney cancer.

This chain joins TRBV30 and TRBJ1-1, with 9 bases fitting TRBD1. V was pared by 8 bases and J by 1 base, with 2 bases of the junction left unmatched. This CDR3 comprises 12 residues. Germline V CDR1 and CDR2: GTSNPN, SVGIG (reference sequence). CDR3: CAGGQGNTEAFF. CDR3 nucleotides: TGTGCCGGGGGACAGGGGAACACTGAAGCTTTCTTT.

The genes are TRBV4-1 and TRBJ2-1; D is undetermined. V was cut by 2 bases and J by 4 bases, with 0 bases left in between. This CDR3 is 11 amino acids long. Germline lookup yields CDR1 MGHRA and CDR2 YSYEKL. The CDR3: CASSQYNEQFF. The CDR3 DNA reads TGCGCCAGCAGCCAATACAATGAGCAGTTCTTC.

This clone was seen only once. V and J are TRBV5-1 and TRBJ2-3, with 10 bases fitting TRBD2. The germline V gene has CDR1 SGHRS and CDR2 YFSETQ. The junction had 16 bases not matched to a gene; V was cut back by 4 bases and J by 5 bases. This CDR3 is 18 amino acids long. The CDR3 coding sequence is TGCGCCAGCAGCGACCGGGAGGGAACTAGCGGGGAGAGAGATACGCAGTATTTT. This codes for CASSDREGTSGERDTQYF.

The chain joins TRBV30 to TRBJ2-1; TRBD1 matches at 8 bases. J gave up 0 bases and V 2 bases, and 9 bases lay outside the gene matches. Germline CDR1 and CDR2: GTSNPN and SVGIG (reference sequence). This CDR3 is 17 amino acids long. The CDR3 region is CAWSKGDRTSSYNEQFF. CDR3 DNA: TGTGCCTGGAGTAAGGGGGACAGGACGAGCTCCTACAATGAGCAGTTCTTC.

The chain couples TRBV19 to TRBJ2-1, with 7 bases that match TRBD2. This CDR3 contains 14 residues. The V and J ends lost 4 bases and 2 bases, in that order; junction bases with no gene match: 2. Per germline, CDR1 LNHDA and CDR2 SQIVND (reference sequence). In DNA form, the CDR3 reads TGTGCCAGTAGTAGGGGACTAACCTACAATGAGCAGTTCTTC. It translates to CASSRGLTYNEQFF.

Concerning this clone: This sample includes further DNA sequences coding for the same CDR3. The V call is TRBV5-1, the J call TRBJ1-4; D is possibly TRBD1 (6 bases). The V end was cut by 0 bases, the J end by 6 bases, with 12 bases between. Germline lookup yields CDR1 SGHRS and CDR2 YFSETQ. The CDR3 is 15 amino acids. CDR3 coding DNA: TGCGCCAGCAGCTTGGCGGGGAGGGGGGATGAAAAACTGTTTTTT. Its translation is CASSLAGRGDEKLFF. The whole variable domain, filled in from reference TRBV5-1 and TRBJ1-4, reads KAGVTQTPRYLIKTRGQQVTLSCSPISGHRSVSWYQQTPGQGLQFLFEYFSETQRNKGNFPGRFSGRQFSNSRSEMNVSTLELGDSALYLCASSLAGRGDEKLFFGSGTQLSVL.

This sequence joins TRBV4-1 and TRBJ2-2; possibly TRBD2 for D (6 bases). CDR3 length: 17 residues. CDR1 is MGHRA, CDR2 YSYEKL, per germline. The V end was cut by 3 bases, the J end by 0 bases, with 14 bases between. The CDR3 sequence is CASSQGGWRSNTGELFF. In DNA, the CDR3 is TGCGCCAGCAGCCAGGGGGGTTGGCGCTCGAACACCGGGGAGCTGTTTTTT.

The chain couples TRBV2 to TRBJ1-4, with a weak D call TRBD1 (5 bases). The germline gives CDR1 SNHLY, CDR2 FYNNEI. The CDR3 is 13 residues long. The V end was cut by 6 bases, the J end by 7 bases, with 12 bases between. The CDR3 nucleotides are TGTGCCAGCAGACAGGCGACGCTTGAAAAACTGTTTTTT. This codes for CASRQATLEKLFF. The complete variable domain, with remaining parts taken from reference TRBV2 and TRBJ1-4, reads EPEVTQTPSHQVTQMGQEVILRCVPISNHLYFYWYRQILGQKVEFLVSFYNNEISEKSEIFDDQFSVERPDGSNFTLKIRSTKLEDSAMYFCASRQATLEKLFFGSGTQLSVL.

CDR3 in DNA: TGTGCCAGCAGAGGGACAGCCTCCTACGAGCAGTACTTC. Its translation: CASRGTASYEQYF. The V call is TRBV6-1, the J call TRBJ2-7; the match to TRBD1 covers 7 bases. Per the germline V gene, CDR1 is MNHNS and CDR2 is SASEGT. The ends lost 6 bases at V and 0 bases at J; junction bases unmatched: 2. The CDR3 extends over 13 amino acids.

The rearrangement uses TRBV2 and TRBJ1-1, with D hard to call. Per the germline V gene, CDR1 is SNHLY and CDR2 is FYNNEI. Trimming left V 6 bases short and J 1 base short, with 12 bases between. CDR3 length equals 14 residues. The CDR3: CASRATPGNTEAFF. Here the CDR3 DNA reads TGTGCCAGCAGAGCAACCCCGGGGAACACTGAAGCTTTCTTT.

The chain carries TRBV5-5 and TRBJ1-5; D is ambiguous. Trimming cost V 0 bases and J 4 bases, with 8 bases left between them. Germline loops: CDR1 SGHKS, CDR2 YYEKEE (reference sequence). The CDR3 is 14 amino acids. CDR3 loop: CASSLDSFNQPQHF. CDR3 nucleotides: TGTGCCAGCAGCTTGGACAGTTTTAATCAGCCCCAGCATTTT.

The CDR3 DNA follows: TGTGCCAGTAGTTGGGACAGGGGAGAGACCCAGTACTTC. Protein sequence: CASSWDRGETQYF. The chain carries TRBV19 and TRBJ2-5, with 10 bases that match TRBD1. Germline trimming cut 5 bases from V and 4 bases from J; bases unmatched to any gene: 1. The CDR3 is 13 amino acids. Germline CDR1 reads LNHDA; CDR2 reads SQIVND (reference sequence).

The V gene is TRBV5-5, the J gene TRBJ1-3; D uncertain. The CDR3 is made up of 17 amino acids. V shed 7 bases and J shed 4 bases, with 24 bases lying between them. The germline gives CDR1 SGHKS, CDR2 YYEKEE (reference sequence). CDR3 in amino acids: CASSTHDGRIQGNTIYF. In DNA form, the CDR3 reads TGTGCCAGCTCAACGCACGACGGCAGGATACAAGGAAACACCATATATTTT.

This sequence joins TRBV4-1 and TRBJ1-5; D gene unclear. This CDR3 spans 14 amino acids. CDR1 and CDR2 from the germline V gene are MGHRA and YSYEKL. V shed 2 bases and J shed 4 bases, with 9 bases lying between them. The CDR3 DNA follows: TGCGCCAGCAGCCAATCTGGAACAAATCAGCCCCAGCATTTT. This gives the protein CASSQSGTNQPQHF.

The rearrangement joins TRBV5-1 to TRBJ2-3; 9 bases match TRBD1. V lost 3 bases, J lost 5 bases, and 7 bases stayed unmatched. The germline V gene encodes CDR1 SGHRS and CDR2 YFSETQ. CDR3 length equals 15 residues. The CDR3 region is CASSSDRGALDTQYF. CDR3 coding DNA: TGCGCCAGCAGCTCGGACAGGGGCGCATTAGATACGCAGTATTTT.

V usage is TRBV11-2 and J usage is TRBJ2-2; unclear D gene. V lost 6 bases and J lost 6, with 5 bases in between. CDR1 and CDR2 from the germline V gene are SGHAT and FQNNGV. CDR3 length: 11 amino acids. The CDR3 DNA reads as TGTGCCAGCAGAGGAGCCGGGGAGCTGTTTTTT. Translating it yields CASRGAGELFF.

This chain uses TRBV11-2 with TRBJ2-7, with unresolved D. Per the germline V gene, CDR1 is SGHAT and CDR2 is FQNNGV. The CDR3 covers 12 residues. Trimming removed 5 bases from V and 3 bases from J, with 8 bases in between. Here the CDR3 reads CASSPQIYEQYF. DNA of the CDR3: TGTGCCAGCAGCCCACAGATCTACGAGCAGTACTTC.

V usage is TRBV11-3 and J usage is TRBJ2-5; TRBD2 matches at 13 bases. Trimming at V came to 5 bases and at J to 5 bases, leaving 11 bases not matched to a gene. The CDR3 runs 17 residues. CDR1 is SGHNT, CDR2 YENEEA, per germline. CDR3 in amino acids: CASSLGLAGEGAETQYF. CDR3 nucleotides: TGTGCCAGCAGCCTAGGACTAGCGGGAGAGGGGGCCGAGACCCAGTACTTC.

CDR3 nucleotide sequence: TGTGCCAGCAGTCCCGCCCTCGGAGGGGGGGGCATTCAGTACTTC. Its translation: CASSPALGGGGIQYF. The rearrangement links TRBV28 to TRBJ2-4, with a weak D call TRBD2 (7 bases). The CDR3 sequence is 15 residues long. Trimming took 5 bases from V and 9 from J, leaving 20 bases between them. The germline CDR1 and CDR2 sequences are MDHEN and SYDVKM.